A selection of T cell receptor beta chains follows, all from one sample in a study of identical twins. TCRdb itself ran the 5' RACE reads through MiXCR, one entry per CDR3 protein. The data contain hundreds of thousands of distinct CDR3 sequences, approximately 21% of them singletons. The sample was also reused in another study, on T cells expressing NK-cell markers.

Sequencing was carried out using PBMCs. The origin of the receptors is a woman aged 18-29 years in good health. CDR3s include the opening cysteine and the closing phenylalanine or tryptophan. The order of the fields is V gene, J gene, D gene, clone size, CDR3 DNA, CDR3 protein. The D gene is left open where the match is weak. Only some rows state a clone size, as once, few, many or a class for expanded clones.

v_gene: TRBV7-9; j_gene: TRBJ2-7; d_gene: .; abundance: many; CDR3nt: TGTGCCAGCAGCTCGACAGAATACGAGCAGTACTTC; CDR3aa: CASSSTEYEQYF
v_gene: TRBV6-5; j_gene: TRBJ1-2; d_gene: .; abundance: .; CDR3nt: TGTGCCAGCATTTCGGGGATCCCGCTTTTAACGGTGTCCTATGGCTACACCTTC; CDR3aa: CASISGIPLLTVSYGYTF
v_gene: TRBV6-6; j_gene: TRBJ2-3; d_gene: .; abundance: .; CDR3nt: TGTGCCACGGGTTTCAGCACAGATACGCAGTATTTT; CDR3aa: CATGFSTDTQYF
v_gene: TRBV6-5; j_gene: TRBJ2-1; d_gene: .; abundance: .; CDR3nt: TGTGCCAGCAGTTACAGGCAGCCAAACAATGAGCAGTTCTTC; CDR3aa: CASSYRQPNNEQFF
v_gene: TRBV7-2; j_gene: TRBJ2-7; d_gene: .; abundance: .; CDR3nt: TGTGCCAGCAGCTTAGCCCCTCGGGGCGGCGAATACGAGCAGTACTTC; CDR3aa: CASSLAPRGGEYEQYF
v_gene: TRBV4-3; j_gene: TRBJ1-2; d_gene: .; abundance: .; CDR3nt: TGCGCCAGCAACCCGGCTGCAGGGGTGAGCTATGGCTACACCTTC; CDR3aa: CASNPAAGVSYGYTF
v_gene: TRBV6-1; j_gene: TRBJ2-2; d_gene: TRBD2; abundance: .; CDR3nt: TGTGCCAGCAGTAAAAGCGGGGGGCCGAACACCGGGGAGCTGTTTTTT; CDR3aa: CASSKSGGPNTGELFF
v_gene: TRBV29-1; j_gene: TRBJ2-1; d_gene: .; abundance: many; CDR3nt: TGCAGCGTCGCAGGAGTCAGCTCCTACAATGAGCAGTTCTTC; CDR3aa: CSVAGVSSYNEQFF
v_gene: TRBV12-3/TRBV12-4; j_gene: TRBJ1-5; d_gene: .; abundance: .; CDR3nt: TGTGCCAGCATTAAGGGGAGAAATAGCAATCAGCCCCAGCATTTT; CDR3aa: CASIKGRNSNQPQHF
v_gene: TRBV7-3; j_gene: TRBJ2-5; d_gene: TRBD1; abundance: .; CDR3nt: TGTGCCAGCAGCTTTGACGGGACAGGGGGTGCGGAGACCCAGTACTTC; CDR3aa: CASSFDGTGGAETQYF
v_gene: TRBV15; j_gene: TRBJ2-5; d_gene: .; abundance: .; CDR3nt: TGTGCCACCAGCAGCCCCTCCAGGGTGGCCCAGTACTTC; CDR3aa: CATSSPSRVAQYF
v_gene: TRBV18; j_gene: TRBJ1-2; d_gene: .; abundance: .; CDR3nt: TGTGCCAGCTCACTTTCGATGGTCTATGGCTACACCTTC; CDR3aa: CASSLSMVYGYTF
v_gene: TRBV6-5; j_gene: TRBJ2-1; d_gene: .; abundance: .; CDR3nt: TGTGCCAGCAGTTCCCCAATCGCTGGGAGTGTTAATGAGCAGTTCTTC; CDR3aa: CASSSPIAGSVNEQFF
v_gene: TRBV3-1; j_gene: TRBJ2-7; d_gene: .; abundance: .; CDR3nt: TGTGCCAGCAGCCGGTGGGTCAGGTCCACGGACGAGCAGTACTTC; CDR3aa: CASSRWVRSTDEQYF
v_gene: TRBV12-3/TRBV12-4; j_gene: TRBJ1-2; d_gene: .; abundance: .; CDR3nt: TGTGCCAGCAGTCCCGGGGCCACCCTGACCAACTATGGCTACACCTTC; CDR3aa: CASSPGATLTNYGYTF
v_gene: TRBV20-1; j_gene: TRBJ2-7; d_gene: TRBD2; abundance: .; CDR3nt: TGCAGTGCTAGACAGGGCGGGAGTGGCGACGAGCAGTACTTC; CDR3aa: CSARQGGSGDEQYF
v_gene: TRBV20-1; j_gene: TRBJ2-7; d_gene: .; abundance: many; CDR3nt: TGCAGTGCTAGATTCAGTCTCTCCTACGAGCAGTACTTC; CDR3aa: CSARFSLSYEQYF
v_gene: TRBV7-6; j_gene: TRBJ2-5; d_gene: TRBD1; abundance: .; CDR3nt: TGTGCCAGCATCAAAACAGGGGGAGACGGGGAGACCCAGTACTTC; CDR3aa: CASIKTGGDGETQYF
v_gene: TRBV29-1; j_gene: TRBJ2-7; d_gene: .; abundance: many; CDR3nt: TGCAGCGTTGAAGACCTTACCTACGAGCAGTACTTC; CDR3aa: CSVEDLTYEQYF
v_gene: TRBV20-1; j_gene: TRBJ2-7; d_gene: TRBD1; abundance: .; CDR3nt: TGCAGTGCCTTACATCCGGGACAGGGGAACAACGAGCAGTACTTC; CDR3aa: CSALHPGQGNNEQYF
v_gene: TRBV6-2/TRBV6-3; j_gene: TRBJ2-7; d_gene: .; abundance: few; CDR3nt: TGTGCCAGCAGAACCTATAGCGGATCCTACGAGCAGTACTTC; CDR3aa: CASRTYSGSYEQYF
v_gene: TRBV12-3/TRBV12-4; j_gene: TRBJ2-1; d_gene: TRBD2; abundance: .; CDR3nt: TGTGCCAGCAGTATCGGGACTAGAGGTAATGAGCAGTTCTTC; CDR3aa: CASSIGTRGNEQFF
v_gene: TRBV12-3/TRBV12-4; j_gene: TRBJ1-2; d_gene: .; abundance: many; CDR3nt: TGTGCCAGCAGTTTAAGCAGGGATGGCTACACCTTC; CDR3aa: CASSLSRDGYTF
v_gene: TRBV12-3/TRBV12-4; j_gene: TRBJ1-2; d_gene: .; abundance: many; CDR3nt: TGTGCCAGCAGTTTCAGTTCCAACTATGGCTACACCTTC; CDR3aa: CASSFSSNYGYTF
v_gene: TRBV7-9; j_gene: TRBJ1-1; d_gene: .; abundance: few; CDR3nt: TGTGCCAGCAGCTTAGGCAGGTGGAACACTGAAGCTTTCTTT; CDR3aa: CASSLGRWNTEAFF
v_gene: TRBV19; j_gene: TRBJ1-2; d_gene: .; abundance: .; CDR3nt: TGTGCCAGTGAGTTTAACTATGGCTACACCTTC; CDR3aa: CASEFNYGYTF
v_gene: TRBV20-1; j_gene: TRBJ2-5; d_gene: TRBD1; abundance: .; CDR3nt: TGCAGTGCTCTTCCGGACAGGGCGGGCGAGACCCAGTACTTC; CDR3aa: CSALPDRAGETQYF
v_gene: TRBV24-1; j_gene: TRBJ2-1; d_gene: .; abundance: .; CDR3nt: TGTGCCACCAGTGACCCCGGGGCCAACAATGAGCAGTTCTTC; CDR3aa: CATSDPGANNEQFF
v_gene: TRBV15; j_gene: TRBJ2-7; d_gene: .; abundance: .; CDR3nt: TGTGCCACCAGCAGTGATGTTTGGTCCTACGAGCAGTACTTC; CDR3aa: CATSSDVWSYEQYF
v_gene: TRBV10-2; j_gene: TRBJ2-3; d_gene: .; abundance: .; CDR3nt: TGCGCCAGCAGTCCACAATTACATACGCAGTATTTT; CDR3aa: CASSPQLHTQYF
v_gene: TRBV11-3; j_gene: TRBJ2-3; d_gene: .; abundance: .; CDR3nt: TGTGCCAGCAGCTTAGATGAATCGGACACAGATACGCAGTATTTT; CDR3aa: CASSLDESDTDTQYF
v_gene: TRBV20-1; j_gene: TRBJ2-5; d_gene: .; abundance: .; CDR3nt: TGCAGTGCTACCGCGACAGGACCGGCGACCCAGTACTTC; CDR3aa: CSATATGPATQYF
v_gene: TRBV7-2; j_gene: TRBJ2-3; d_gene: .; abundance: .; CDR3nt: TGTGCCAGCGGTAGCGAACCTGTCACAGATACGCAGTATTTT; CDR3aa: CASGSEPVTDTQYF
v_gene: TRBV29-1; j_gene: TRBJ2-1; d_gene: .; abundance: .; CDR3nt: TGCAGCGTTGGGTTCGGCTCCTACAATGAGCAGTTCTTC; CDR3aa: CSVGFGSYNEQFF